This TCR beta chain appears in the sequencing data of a study of blood T cell repertoires in COVID-19. Study-wide context: The United States, Italy and Spain were the sources of the acute and convalescent COVID-19 samples. T cells, B-cell-depleted T cells, or PBMCs supplied cDNA or gDNA.

This clone has a handful of counts. Authors' processing steps: Estimated nucleated cell counts came from reference gene primer amplification. Libraries were prepared by immunoSEQ multiplex PCR; TCRdb keeps only in-frame clonotypes and omits some of them. V, J and clone size reflect that table, while D and trimming were determined from the DNA. The repertoire holds about 43,000 clones, with about four fifths as singletons. From germline, CDR1 is SGHAT and CDR2 FQNNGV. Between the trimmed V and J ends, which lost 6 bases and 1 base, there was a span of 19 bases. This CDR3 comprises 16 residues. This receptor was taken from a woman aged 60-75 years with acute or convalescent COVID-19. The material sequenced was peripheral blood. The rearrangement joins TRBV11-2 to TRBJ2-7; possibly TRBD2 for D (5 bases). CDR3: CASRVTSRERSYEQYF. As DNA, the CDR3 is TGTGCCAGCAGAGTTACTAGTAGGGAAAGGTCCTACGAGCAGTACTTC.